Listed here are 18 T cell receptor beta chains from one sample, sequenced in a study of blood T cell repertoires in COVID-19. Using immunoSEQ multiplex PCR, the repertoire was profiled, and TCRdb retains in-frame clones only, with some absent. The sample has under 250,000 clones, around 82% seen once. Sample: peripheral blood. The origin of the receptors is a woman in her 30s who had recovered from COVID-19.

The genes are TRBV24-1 and TRBJ1-2; D call uncertain. CDR1 is KGHDR, CDR2 SFDVKD, per germline. The CDR3 totals 15 residues. Trimming stripped 3 bases from V and 2 bases from J, with 12 bases between. CDR3 residues: CATSDPTRQNYGYTF. CDR3 coding DNA: TGTGCCACCAGTGATCCCACCCGACAAAACTATGGCTACACCTTC.

The rearrangement joins TRBV30 to TRBJ2-7; 10 positions agree with TRBD1. Germline-derived CDR1 and CDR2 are GTSNPN and SVGIG (reference sequence). The CDR3 consists of 16 residues. V shed 2 bases and J 6 bases; nucleotides not matched to a gene: 13. CDR3 in DNA: TGTGCCTGGAGTTCCTCCACCGGGACAGGGGATTCCGAGCAGTACTTC. Protein sequence: CAWSSSTGTGDSEQYF. Based on the CDR3 plus reference TRBV30 and TRBJ2-7, the full variable domain is SQTIHQWPATLVQPVGSPLSLECTVEGTSNPNLYWYRQAAGRGLQLLFYSVGIGQISSEVPQNLSASRPQDRQFILSSKKLLLSDSGFYLCAWSSSTGTGDSEQYFGPGTRLTVT.

The chain carries TRBV2 and TRBJ2-5, with a tentative D call TRBD1 (7 bases). V lost 6 bases and J 13 bases, leaving 18 bases between the germline ends. Germline V gene sequence: CDR1 SNHLY, CDR2 FYNNEI. The CDR3 covers 12 residues. CDR3 DNA: TGTGCCAGCAGCCAGGACAGGAGGGTGGGGTACTTC. Its protein is CASSQDRRVGYF.

The chain links TRBV18 to TRBJ1-5, with 7 nucleotides matching TRBD1. The CDR3 sequence is 14 residues long. Germline CDR1 reads KGHSH; CDR2 reads LQKENI. V lost 3 bases and J lost 7; bases outside the gene matches: 6. The CDR3 loop reads CASSPGTEEQPQHF. CDR3 nucleotides: TGTGCCAGCTCACCTGGGACAGAGGAGCAGCCCCAGCATTTT.

This clone was recorded once. The rearrangement joins TRBV9 to TRBJ2-1, with TRBD1 identical over 7 bases. The CDR3 sequence is 16 residues long. Losses at the gene ends were 4 bases for V and 0 bases for J; bases not matched to a gene: 7. CDR1 and CDR2 from the germline V gene are SGDLS and YYNGEE. The CDR3: CASSPQGISSYNEQFF. In nucleotides, the CDR3 is TGTGCCAGCAGCCCACAGGGGATCAGCTCCTACAATGAGCAGTTCTTC. Supplemented by reference TRBV9 and TRBJ2-1, the full variable domain reads DSGVTQTPKHLITATGQRVTLRCSPRSGDLSVYWYQQSLDQGLQFLIQYYNGEERAKGNILERFSAQQFPDLHSELNLSSLELGDSALYFCASSPQGISSYNEQFFGPGTRLTVL.

Here the CDR3 reads CASSLGLALYNEQFF. The CDR3 DNA sequence: TGTGCCAGCTCCCTAGGACTGGCCCTCTACAATGAGCAGTTCTTC. This chain uses TRBV9 with TRBJ2-1; D might be TRBD2 (5 bases). Germline V gene lookup returns CDR1 SGDLS and CDR2 YYNGEE. V was trimmed by 7 bases and J by 3 bases, leaving 17 bases between them. CDR3 length: 15 amino acids.

The J gene is TRBJ2-1, the V gene TRBV11-2; 10 nucleotides line up with TRBD2. V was clipped by 4 bases and J by 3 bases; unmatched bases: 3. The CDR3 contains 15 residues. CDR1 and CDR2 from the germline V gene are SGHAT and FQNNGV. The CDR3 is CASSSGLAVYNEQFF. The CDR3 DNA follows: TGTGCCAGCAGCTCCGGACTAGCGGTCTACAATGAGCAGTTCTTC.

V gene TRBV29-1 combines with J gene TRBJ2-5, with 11 bases that match TRBD2. V lost 5 bases to trimming and J lost 5 bases; unmatched junction nucleotides: 4. Germline CDR1 reads SQVTM; CDR2 reads ANQGSEA. The CDR3 consists of 13 residues. The CDR3, as DNA: TGCAGCGTTACCTGGACTAGCGGGGAGACCCAGTACTTC. Translating gives CSVTWTSGETQYF. Supplemented by reference TRBV29-1 and TRBJ2-5, the full variable domain reads SAVISQKPSRDICQRGTSLTIQCQVDSQVTMMFWYRQQPGQSLTLIATANQGSEATYESGFVIDKFPISRPNLTFSTLTVSNMSPEDSSIYLCSVTWTSGETQYFGPGTRLLVL.

The chain carries TRBV6-5 and TRBJ2-7; 8 nucleotides line up with TRBD1. CDR1 MNHEY and CDR2 SVGAGI come from the germline V gene. The CDR3 is 14 amino acids. V shed 7 bases and J 2 bases; nucleotides not matched to a gene: 7. Written as DNA, the CDR3 is TGTGCCAGCAATATCGGACAGGGCCCCTACGAGCAGTACTTC. This gives the protein CASNIGQGPYEQYF.

The rearrangement links TRBV3-1 (or the pseudogene TRBV3-2) to TRBJ1-3, with D perhaps matching TRBD1 (6 bases). The germline V gene has CDR1 LGHDT and CDR2 YNNKEL (reference sequence). Trimming shortened V by 2 bases and J by 4 bases, and 9 bases separated the two germline ends. The CDR3 length is 14 residues. CDR3 nucleotide sequence: TGTGCCAGCAGCCAATTAGGGACAGGAAACACCATATATTTT. It encodes CASSQLGTGNTIYF.

This sequence joins TRBV7-6 and TRBJ2-2, with 7 positions matching TRBD1. Germline V gives CDR1 SGHVS, CDR2 FNYEAQ. This CDR3 has 15 amino acids. Trimming cost V 5 bases and J 4 bases; bases outside gene matches: 7. The CDR3 DNA is TGTGCCAGCAGCCCCGGGACAGTCATCACCGGGGAGCTGTTTTTT. Amino acids: CASSPGTVITGELFF.

The rearrangement uses TRBV4-1 and TRBJ2-5, with TRBD1 matching 8 bases. The CDR3 extends over 14 amino acids. CDR1 and CDR2 from the germline V gene are MGHRA and YSYEKL. V lost 0 bases to trimming and J lost 7 bases; unmatched junction nucleotides: 4. CDR3 sequence: CASSQEQGVGTQYF. The DNA for the CDR3 is TGCGCCAGCAGCCAAGAACAGGGGGTCGGGACCCAGTACTTC.

V and J are TRBV12-5 and TRBJ2-1; maybe TRBD2 (6 bases). From germline, CDR1 is LGHNT and CDR2 FRNRAP. Trimming left V 4 bases short and J 1 base short, with 11 bases between. This CDR3 contains 15 residues. The CDR3 loop reads CASGSGGTSYNEQFF. CDR3 DNA sequence: TGTGCTAGTGGTTCGGGCGGGACGTCCTACAATGAGCAGTTCTTC.

The chain uses TRBV28 and TRBJ1-4; TRBD1 matches at 9 bases. The CDR3 is made up of 16 amino acids. Germline CDR1 reads MDHEN; CDR2 reads SYDVKM. Trimming cost V 6 bases and J 10 bases; bases outside gene matches: 15. The CDR3 bases are TGTGCCAGCAGCCCACGTCCCGGGACAGGGTTTGGAAAACTGTTTTTT. This gives the protein CASSPRPGTGFGKLFF.

The V and J genes are TRBV21-1 and TRBJ2-1; the table's TRBD2 call for D was not verified on the DNA. TRBV21-1 corresponds to a pseudogene. This CDR3 is built from 16 residues. CDR3 in DNA: TGTGCCAGCAGCTCCGTCCTCGGGAGGGCCTCCAATGAGCAGTTCTTC. Its protein is CASSSVLGRASNEQFF.

This chain uses TRBV7-6 with TRBJ2-1; possible D gene TRBD1, 5 bases. There are 19 residues in the CDR3. Trimming took 5 bases from V and 2 from J, leaving 25 bases between them. CDR1 and CDR2 (germline): SGHVS, FNYEAQ. CDR3 sequence reads: CASSRSGASLPRAYNEQFF. CDR3 sequence (DNA): TGTGCCAGCAGCCGGAGTGGGGCCTCCTTACCCCGGGCCTACAATGAGCAGTTCTTC.

The rearrangement uses TRBV7-2 and TRBJ2-1; 8 nucleotides agree with TRBD2. CDR3 size: 14 residues. Unmatched junction bases numbered 3, after V lost 4 bases and J lost 4 bases. Germline CDR1 and CDR2: SGHTA and FQGNSA. This CDR3 reads CASSSIAGYNEQFF. The CDR3 region has the DNA TGTGCCAGCAGCTCCATAGCGGGGTACAATGAGCAGTTCTTC.

The chain is built from TRBV7-8 and TRBJ2-5; 10 nucleotides line up with TRBD1. The CDR3 sequence is 18 residues long. V lost 5 bases to trimming and J lost 5 bases; unmatched junction nucleotides: 17. Germline CDR1 reads SGHVS; CDR2 reads FQNEAQ. CDR3 protein: CASSDLQPRDRGSETQYF. CDR3 nucleotides: TGTGCCAGCAGCGATTTACAGCCCCGGGACAGGGGTTCGGAGACCCAGTACTTC.